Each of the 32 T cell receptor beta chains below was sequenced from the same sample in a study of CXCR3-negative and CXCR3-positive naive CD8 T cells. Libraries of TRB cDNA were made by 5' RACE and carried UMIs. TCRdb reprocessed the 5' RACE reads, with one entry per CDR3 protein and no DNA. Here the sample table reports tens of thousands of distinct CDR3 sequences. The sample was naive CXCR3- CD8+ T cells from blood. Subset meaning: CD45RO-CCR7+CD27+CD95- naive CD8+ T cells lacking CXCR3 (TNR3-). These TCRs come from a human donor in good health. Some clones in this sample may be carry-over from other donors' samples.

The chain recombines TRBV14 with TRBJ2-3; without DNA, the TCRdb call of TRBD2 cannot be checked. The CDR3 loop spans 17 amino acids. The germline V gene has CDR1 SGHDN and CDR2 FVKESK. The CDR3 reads CASSRYGLAGNTDTQYF.

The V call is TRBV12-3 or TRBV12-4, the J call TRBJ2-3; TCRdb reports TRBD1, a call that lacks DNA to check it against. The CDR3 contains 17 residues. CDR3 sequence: CASSLGPRGPDTDTQYF.

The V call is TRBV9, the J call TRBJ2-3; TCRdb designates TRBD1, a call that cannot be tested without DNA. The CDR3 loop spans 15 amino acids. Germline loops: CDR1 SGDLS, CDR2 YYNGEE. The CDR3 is CASSAGTASTDTQYF.

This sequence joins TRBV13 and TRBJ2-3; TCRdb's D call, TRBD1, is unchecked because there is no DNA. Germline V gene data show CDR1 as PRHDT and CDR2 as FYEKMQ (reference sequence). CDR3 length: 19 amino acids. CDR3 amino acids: CASSSRLPGQGFPTDTQYF.

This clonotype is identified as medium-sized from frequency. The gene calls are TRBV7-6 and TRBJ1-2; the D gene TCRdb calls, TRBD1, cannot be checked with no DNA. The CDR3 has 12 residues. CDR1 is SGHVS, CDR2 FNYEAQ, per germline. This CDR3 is CASSLTGQGYTF.

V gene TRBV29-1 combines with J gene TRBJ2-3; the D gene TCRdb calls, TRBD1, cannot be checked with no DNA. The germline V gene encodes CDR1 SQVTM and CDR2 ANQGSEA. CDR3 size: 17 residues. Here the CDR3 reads CSGAGVNRVAGMNTQYF.

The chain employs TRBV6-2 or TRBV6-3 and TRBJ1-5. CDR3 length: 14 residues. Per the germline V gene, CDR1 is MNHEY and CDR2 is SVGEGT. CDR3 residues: CASSYSGGRQPQHF.

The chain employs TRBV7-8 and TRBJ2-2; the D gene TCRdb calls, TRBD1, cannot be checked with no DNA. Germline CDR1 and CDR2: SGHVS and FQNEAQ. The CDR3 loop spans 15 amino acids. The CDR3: CASSPATGVTGELFF.

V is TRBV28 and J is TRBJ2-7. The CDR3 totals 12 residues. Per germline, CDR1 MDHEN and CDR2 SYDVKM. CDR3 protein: CASSFYGYEQYF.

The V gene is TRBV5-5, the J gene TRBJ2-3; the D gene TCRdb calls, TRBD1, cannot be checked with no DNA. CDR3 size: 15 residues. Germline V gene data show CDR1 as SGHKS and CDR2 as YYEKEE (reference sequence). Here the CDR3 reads CASRNRQAVWDTQYF.

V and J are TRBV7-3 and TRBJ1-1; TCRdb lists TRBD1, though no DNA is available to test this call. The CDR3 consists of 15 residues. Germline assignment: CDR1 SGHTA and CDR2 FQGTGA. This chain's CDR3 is CASSGTGAPNTEAFF.

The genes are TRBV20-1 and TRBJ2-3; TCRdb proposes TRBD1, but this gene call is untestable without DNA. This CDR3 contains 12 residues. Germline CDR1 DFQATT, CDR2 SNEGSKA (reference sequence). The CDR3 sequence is CSAREGEDTQYF.

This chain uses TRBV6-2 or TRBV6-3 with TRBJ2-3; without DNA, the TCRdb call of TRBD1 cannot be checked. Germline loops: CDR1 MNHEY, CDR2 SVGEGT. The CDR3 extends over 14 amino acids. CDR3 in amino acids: CASSYGGATDTQYF.

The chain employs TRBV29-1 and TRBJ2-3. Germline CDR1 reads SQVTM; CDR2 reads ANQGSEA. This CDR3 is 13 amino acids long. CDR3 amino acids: CSVASGYTDTQYF.

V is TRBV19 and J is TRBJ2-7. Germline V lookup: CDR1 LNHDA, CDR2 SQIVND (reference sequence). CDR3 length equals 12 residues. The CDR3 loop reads CASSPGLDEQYF.

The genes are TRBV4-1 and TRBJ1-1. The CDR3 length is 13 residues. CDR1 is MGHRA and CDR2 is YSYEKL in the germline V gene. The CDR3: CASSQWRNTEAFF.

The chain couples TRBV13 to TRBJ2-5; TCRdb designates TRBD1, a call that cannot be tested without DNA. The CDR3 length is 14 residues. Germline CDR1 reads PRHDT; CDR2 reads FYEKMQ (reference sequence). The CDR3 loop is CASSPDRGQETQYF.

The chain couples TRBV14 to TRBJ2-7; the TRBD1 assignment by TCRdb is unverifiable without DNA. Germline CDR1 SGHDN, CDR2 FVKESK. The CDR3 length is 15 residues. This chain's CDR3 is CASSHPPEGLREQYF.

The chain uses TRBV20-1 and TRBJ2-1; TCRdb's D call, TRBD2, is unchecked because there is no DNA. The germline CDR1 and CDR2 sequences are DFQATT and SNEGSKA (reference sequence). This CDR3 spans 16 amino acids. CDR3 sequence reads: CSAKSAGTSVHNEQFF.

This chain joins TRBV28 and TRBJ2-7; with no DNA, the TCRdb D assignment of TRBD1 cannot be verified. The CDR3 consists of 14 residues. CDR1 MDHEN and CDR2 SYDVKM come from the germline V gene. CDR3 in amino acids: CASRPGQSYYEQYF.

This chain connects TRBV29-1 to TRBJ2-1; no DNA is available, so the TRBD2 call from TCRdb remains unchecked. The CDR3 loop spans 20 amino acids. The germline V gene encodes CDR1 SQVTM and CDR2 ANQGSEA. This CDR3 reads CSARGGLASGGQSSYNEQFF.

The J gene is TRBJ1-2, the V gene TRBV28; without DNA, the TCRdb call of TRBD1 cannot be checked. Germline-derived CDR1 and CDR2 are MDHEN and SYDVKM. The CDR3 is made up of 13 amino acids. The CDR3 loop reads CASSFGQGGGYTF.

CDR3 amino acids: CASARGNEQFF. The J gene is TRBJ2-1, the V gene TRBV6-2 or TRBV6-3; lacking DNA, the TRBD1 call made by TCRdb goes unchecked. CDR3 length: 11 residues. The V gene's germline CDR1 is MNHEY and CDR2 SVGEGT.

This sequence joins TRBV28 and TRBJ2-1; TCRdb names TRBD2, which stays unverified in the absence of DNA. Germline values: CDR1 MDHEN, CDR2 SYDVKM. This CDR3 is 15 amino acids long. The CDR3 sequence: CASSLLGEGRHEQFF.

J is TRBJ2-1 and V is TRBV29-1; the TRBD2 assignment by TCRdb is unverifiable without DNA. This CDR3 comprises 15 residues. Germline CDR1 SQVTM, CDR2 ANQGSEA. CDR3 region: CSALWTSGGAVEQFF.

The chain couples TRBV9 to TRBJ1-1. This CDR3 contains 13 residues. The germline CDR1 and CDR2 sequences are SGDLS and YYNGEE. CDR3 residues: CASSSPGGVTAFF. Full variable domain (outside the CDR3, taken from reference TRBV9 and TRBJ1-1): DSGVTQTPKHLITATGQRVTLRCSPRSGDLSVYWYQQSLDQGLQFLIQYYNGEERAKGNILERFSAQQFPDLHSELNLSSLELGDSALYFCASSSPGGVTAFFGQGTRLTVV.

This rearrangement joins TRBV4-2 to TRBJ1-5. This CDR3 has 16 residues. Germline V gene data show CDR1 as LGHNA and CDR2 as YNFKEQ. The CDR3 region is CASSQDSGLGNQPQHF.

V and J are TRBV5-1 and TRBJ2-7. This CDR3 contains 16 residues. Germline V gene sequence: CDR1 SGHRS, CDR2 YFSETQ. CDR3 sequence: CASSFTEGRLPYEQYF.

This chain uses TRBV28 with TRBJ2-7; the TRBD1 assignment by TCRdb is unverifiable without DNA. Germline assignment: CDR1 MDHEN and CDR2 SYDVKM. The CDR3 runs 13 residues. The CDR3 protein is CASSPGQGYEQYF.

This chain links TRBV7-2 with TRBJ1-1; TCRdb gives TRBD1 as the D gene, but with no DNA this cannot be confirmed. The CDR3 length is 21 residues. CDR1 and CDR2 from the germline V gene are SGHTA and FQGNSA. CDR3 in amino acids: CASSIWDSRKSGFFVDTEAFF. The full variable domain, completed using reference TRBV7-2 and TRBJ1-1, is GAGVSQSPSNKVTEKGKDVELRCDPISGHTALYWYRQSLGQGLEFLIYFQGNSAPDKSGLPSDRFSAERTGGSVSTLTIQRTQQEDSAVYLCASSIWDSRKSGFFVDTEAFFGQGTRLTVV.

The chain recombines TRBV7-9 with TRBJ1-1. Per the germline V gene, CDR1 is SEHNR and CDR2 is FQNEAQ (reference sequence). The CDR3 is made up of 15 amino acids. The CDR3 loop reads CASSLGGVGFTEAFF.

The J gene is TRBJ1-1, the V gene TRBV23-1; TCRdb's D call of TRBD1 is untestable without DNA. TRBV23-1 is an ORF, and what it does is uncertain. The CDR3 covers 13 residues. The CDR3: CASTGHPCTEAFF.